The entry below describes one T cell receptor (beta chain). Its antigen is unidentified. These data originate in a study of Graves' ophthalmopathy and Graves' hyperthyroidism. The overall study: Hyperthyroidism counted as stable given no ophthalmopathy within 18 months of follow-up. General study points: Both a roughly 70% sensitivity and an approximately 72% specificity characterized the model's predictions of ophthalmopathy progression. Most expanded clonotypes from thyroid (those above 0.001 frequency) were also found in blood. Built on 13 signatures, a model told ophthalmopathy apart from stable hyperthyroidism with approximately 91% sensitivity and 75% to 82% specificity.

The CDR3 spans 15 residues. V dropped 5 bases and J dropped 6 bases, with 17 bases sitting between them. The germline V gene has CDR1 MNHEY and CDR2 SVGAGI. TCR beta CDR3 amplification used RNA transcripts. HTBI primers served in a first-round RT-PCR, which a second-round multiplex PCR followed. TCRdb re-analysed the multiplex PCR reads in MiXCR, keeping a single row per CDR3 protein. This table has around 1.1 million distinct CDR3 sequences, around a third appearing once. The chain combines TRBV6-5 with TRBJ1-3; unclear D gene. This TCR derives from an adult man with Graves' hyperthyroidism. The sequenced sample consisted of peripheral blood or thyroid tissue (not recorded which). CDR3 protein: CASSEAFFLANTIYF. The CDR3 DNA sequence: TGTGCCAGCAGTGAAGCTTTTTTCTTGGCAAACACCATATATTTT.